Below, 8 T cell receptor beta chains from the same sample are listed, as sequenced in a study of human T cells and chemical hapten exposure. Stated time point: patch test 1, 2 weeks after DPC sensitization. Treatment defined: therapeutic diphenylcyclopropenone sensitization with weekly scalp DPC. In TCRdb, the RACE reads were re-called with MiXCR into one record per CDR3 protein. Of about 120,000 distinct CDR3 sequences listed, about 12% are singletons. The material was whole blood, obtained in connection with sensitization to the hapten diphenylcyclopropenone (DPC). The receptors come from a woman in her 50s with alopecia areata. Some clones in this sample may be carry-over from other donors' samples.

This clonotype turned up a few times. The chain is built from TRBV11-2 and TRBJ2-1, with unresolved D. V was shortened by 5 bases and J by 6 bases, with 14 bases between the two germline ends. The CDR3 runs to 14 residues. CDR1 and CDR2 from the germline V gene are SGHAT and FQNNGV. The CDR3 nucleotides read TGTGCCAGCAGCCCTCAGATCGGAAGCAATGAGCAGTTCTTC. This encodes CASSPQIGSNEQFF.

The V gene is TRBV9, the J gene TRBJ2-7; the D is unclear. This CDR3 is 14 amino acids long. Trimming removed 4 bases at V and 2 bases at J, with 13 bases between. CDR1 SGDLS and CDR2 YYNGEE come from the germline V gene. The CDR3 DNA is TGTGCCAGCAGCCCCCGCCAGAGTACCTACGAGCAGTACTTC. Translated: CASSPRQSTYEQYF.

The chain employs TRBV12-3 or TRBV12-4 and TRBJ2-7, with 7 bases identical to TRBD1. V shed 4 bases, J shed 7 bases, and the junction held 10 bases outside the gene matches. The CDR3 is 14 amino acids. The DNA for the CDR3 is TGTGCCAGCAGTTGGGGAACAGGGGTGCGAGAGCAGTACTTC. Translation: CASSWGTGVREQYF.

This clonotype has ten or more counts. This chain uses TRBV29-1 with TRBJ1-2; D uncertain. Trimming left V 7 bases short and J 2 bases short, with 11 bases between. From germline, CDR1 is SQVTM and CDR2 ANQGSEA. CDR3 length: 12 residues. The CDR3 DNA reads TGCAGCGGAGGTGGACGGAACTATGGCTACACCTTC. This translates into CSGGGRNYGYTF. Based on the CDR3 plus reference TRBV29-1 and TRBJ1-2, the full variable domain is SAVISQKPSRDICQRGTSLTIQCQVDSQVTMMFWYRQQPGQSLTLIATANQGSEATYESGFVIDKFPISRPNLTFSTLTVSNMSPEDSSIYLCSGGGRNYGYTFGSGTRLTVV.

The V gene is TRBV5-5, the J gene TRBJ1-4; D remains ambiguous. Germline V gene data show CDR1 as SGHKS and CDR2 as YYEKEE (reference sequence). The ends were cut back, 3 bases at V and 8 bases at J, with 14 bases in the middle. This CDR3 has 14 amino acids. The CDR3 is CASSSTGSPEKLFF. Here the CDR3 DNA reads TGTGCCAGCAGCTCCACCGGTTCGCCAGAAAAACTGTTTTTT.

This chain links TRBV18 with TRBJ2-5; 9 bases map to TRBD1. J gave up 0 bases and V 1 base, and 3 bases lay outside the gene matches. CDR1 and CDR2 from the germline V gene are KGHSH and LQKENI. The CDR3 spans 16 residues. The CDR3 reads CASSPLTGGYQETQYF. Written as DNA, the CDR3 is TGTGCCAGCTCACCACTGACAGGGGGGTACCAAGAGACCCAGTACTTC.

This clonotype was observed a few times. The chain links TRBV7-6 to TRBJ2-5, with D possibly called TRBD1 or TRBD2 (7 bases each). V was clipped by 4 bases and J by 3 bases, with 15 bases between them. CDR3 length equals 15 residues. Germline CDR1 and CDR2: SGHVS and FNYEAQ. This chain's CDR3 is CASSSRQGGKETQYF. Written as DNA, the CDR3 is TGTGCCAGCAGCTCACGACAGGGAGGGAAAGAGACCCAGTACTTC.

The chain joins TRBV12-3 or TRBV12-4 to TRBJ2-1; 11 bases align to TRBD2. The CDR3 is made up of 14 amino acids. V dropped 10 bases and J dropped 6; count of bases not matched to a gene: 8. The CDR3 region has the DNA TGTGCCACCCTAGCTAGCGGGAGGCGCAATGAGCAGTTCTTC. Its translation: CATLASGRRNEQFF.